This TCR beta chain derives from a study of T cell changes during pregnancy in multiple sclerosis. CDR3 length: 14 residues. Germline lookup yields CDR1 MDHEN and CDR2 SYDVKM. With 6 bases clipped from V and 2 bases from J, the junction kept 6 bases outside the gene matches. Only in-frame clones appear in the TCRdb table, and some are missing; sequencing was by immunoSEQ multiplex PCR. The table lists some 70,000 clones, 85% to 90% of them singletons, with more than 8% in the top ten. This clonotype was obtained from a female donor in good health, enrolled as a control in a pregnancy study. The chain carries TRBV28 and TRBJ1-2, with 7 bases identical to TRBD1. The sequencing here drew on peripheral blood, taken after pregnancy. CDR3 DNA: TGTGCCAGCAGACTACAGGGGCGAAACTATGGCTACACCTTC. It yields the protein CASRLQGRNYGYTF.